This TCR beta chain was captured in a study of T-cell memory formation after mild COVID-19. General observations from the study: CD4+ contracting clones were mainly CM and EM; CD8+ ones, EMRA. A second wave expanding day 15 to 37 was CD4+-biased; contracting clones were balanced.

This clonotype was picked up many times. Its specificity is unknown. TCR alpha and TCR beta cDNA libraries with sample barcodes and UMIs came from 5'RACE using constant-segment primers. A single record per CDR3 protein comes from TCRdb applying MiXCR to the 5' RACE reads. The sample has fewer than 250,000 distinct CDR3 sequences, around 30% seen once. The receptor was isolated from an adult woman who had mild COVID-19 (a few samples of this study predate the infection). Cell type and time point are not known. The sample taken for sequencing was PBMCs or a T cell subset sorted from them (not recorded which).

CDR3 DNA sequence: TGTGCCAGCAGTCGAGACCACAAAACTGAAGCTTTCTTT. Protein: CASSRDHKTEAFF. The chain links TRBV12-3 or TRBV12-4 to TRBJ1-1; D remains ambiguous. Between the trimmed V and J ends, which lost 5 bases and 5 bases, there was a span of 12 bases. The CDR3 consists of 13 residues.